The 16 T cell receptor beta chains listed next were all sequenced from one sample in a study of vaccination and CD4 T cells after COVID-19. The time point was: late sampling 161 to 241 days after vaccination in a few convalescent patients. In TCRdb, the PCR reads were re-called with MiXCR into one record per CDR3 protein. Of 25,000 to 35,000 distinct CDR3 sequences in the sample, 49% were seen once. The specimen was CD4+ T cells from blood, collected about 7 months after SARS-CoV-2 vaccination. The receptor set was obtained from a human donor who had recovered from COVID-19.

The chain combines TRBV5-4 with TRBJ2-5; 11 positions match TRBD2. After removal of 3 bases from V and 3 bases from J, the junction contained 7 bases not matched to a gene. This CDR3 comprises 16 residues. CDR1 and CDR2 from the germline V gene are SGHNT and YYREEE (reference sequence). In DNA form, the CDR3 reads TGTGCCAGCAGCTCAGCCGGGACTAGCGGTGAAGAGACCCAGTACTTC. It codes for CASSSAGTSGEETQYF.

This chain links TRBV7-9 with TRBJ2-5; 11 bases are a match to TRBD2. Trimming took 5 bases from V and 1 from J; bases not matched to a gene: 6. Germline V gives CDR1 SEHNR, CDR2 FQNEAQ (reference sequence). The CDR3 runs to 16 residues. The CDR3 DNA reads as TGTGCCAGCAGCAGGGGACTAGCGGAGCCCCAAGAGACCCAGTACTTC. It encodes CASSRGLAEPQETQYF.

This clonotype was seen more than once but under ten times. The chain is built from TRBV15 and TRBJ2-1; 7 bases fit TRBD1. CDR1 is LNHNV, CDR2 YYDKDF, per germline (reference sequence). This CDR3 spans 16 amino acids. The junction had 6 bases not matched to a gene; V was cut back by 3 bases and J by 1 base. The DNA of the CDR3 is TGTGCCACCAGCAGCCTACCACAGGGGTCCTACAATGAGCAGTTCTTC. Translating it yields CATSSLPQGSYNEQFF. Full variable domain (outside the CDR3, taken from reference TRBV15 and TRBJ2-1): DAMVIQNPRYQVTQFGKPVTLSCSQTLNHNVMYWYQQKSSQAPKLLFHYYDKDFNNEADTPDNFQSRRPNTSFCFLDIRSPGLGDTAMYLCATSSLPQGSYNEQFFGPGTRLTVL.

This clonotype was detected a few times. This sequence joins TRBV20-1 and TRBJ2-7; 12 nucleotides align to TRBD2. Trimming at V came to 1 base and at J to 4 bases, leaving 8 bases not matched to a gene. Germline assignment: CDR1 DFQATT and CDR2 SNEGSKA (reference sequence). There are 16 residues in the CDR3. For the CDR3, the DNA is TGCAGTGCTAGAGGACTAGCGGGAGTCGGCCGTTACGAGCAGTACTTC. It encodes CSARGLAGVGRYEQYF.

The rearrangement joins TRBV10-3 to TRBJ1-1, with 7 nucleotides matching TRBD1. J lost 5 bases, V lost 3 bases, and 9 bases had no gene match. CDR1 is ENHRY, CDR2 SYGVKD, per germline. This CDR3 region has 15 residues. CDR3 sequence: CAISDPRGLQTEAFF. Written as DNA, the CDR3 is TGTGCCATCAGTGACCCTAGGGGGCTCCAGACTGAAGCTTTCTTT.

This sequence joins TRBV20-1 and TRBJ2-6; D not resolved. The length of the CDR3 is 15 residues. Germline lookup yields CDR1 DFQATT and CDR2 SNEGSKA (reference sequence). Trimming left V 6 bases short and J 4 bases short, with 16 bases between. The CDR3 DNA is TGCAGTGCCAGTTCCGGCGGAATCGGGGCCAACGTCCTGACTTTC. Translated: CSASSGGIGANVLTF.

This clonotype appeared a few times. The DNA of the CDR3 is TGTGCCAGCAGCTTCGACAGGCTAAATCAGCCCCAGCATTTT. This translates into CASSFDRLNQPQHF. The rearrangement uses TRBV28 and TRBJ1-5; TRBD1 might be the D (6 bases). Trimming removed 6 bases from V and 4 bases from J, with 13 bases in between. This CDR3 region has 14 residues. Germline V lookup: CDR1 MDHEN, CDR2 SYDVKM.

The V and J genes are TRBV30 and TRBJ1-2, with 7 bases matching TRBD1. The germline CDR1 and CDR2 sequences are GTSNPN and SVGIG (reference sequence). With 3 bases clipped from V and 5 bases from J, the junction kept 3 bases outside the gene matches. The CDR3 sequence is 12 residues long. The CDR3 sequence is CAWSATGYGYTF. The CDR3 DNA follows: TGTGCCTGGAGCGCGACAGGGTATGGCTACACCTTC.

The chain combines TRBV6-1 with TRBJ1-5, with D unresolved. CDR1 is MNHNS and CDR2 is SASEGT in the germline V gene. The CDR3 has 14 residues. V dropped 3 bases and J dropped 6 bases, with 12 bases sitting between them. CDR3 region: CASSDLGRGQPQHF. CDR3 sequence (DNA): TGTGCCAGCAGTGATCTTGGGCGGGGTCAGCCCCAGCATTTT.

The V and J genes are TRBV20-1 and TRBJ2-7, with TRBD2 identical over 7 bases. V shed 3 bases and J 0 bases; nucleotides not matched to a gene: 8. This CDR3 region has 15 residues. Germline loops: CDR1 DFQATT, CDR2 SNEGSKA (reference sequence). CDR3 amino acids: CSASSPQRDSYEQYF. CDR3 nucleotides: TGCAGTGCTAGTTCTCCCCAGCGGGACTCCTACGAGCAGTACTTC.

V is TRBV6-1 and J is TRBJ2-3, with 8 bases aligning to TRBD1. Looked up from germline, CDR1 is MNHNS and CDR2 is SASEGT. This CDR3 is 16 amino acids long. The J segment lost 1 base and the V segment lost 6 bases, leaving 9 bases of the junction unmatched. CDR3 in DNA: TGTGCCAGCAGCATCTATACAGGGGGAGGCACAGATACGCAGTATTTT. Its translation is CASSIYTGGGTDTQYF.

The chain couples TRBV19 to TRBJ2-1; 9 nucleotides line up with TRBD2. Germline V gene data show CDR1 as LNHDA and CDR2 as SQIVND (reference sequence). Germline trimming cut 3 bases from V and 3 bases from J; bases unmatched to any gene: 3. The CDR3 consists of 15 residues. The CDR3 DNA is TGTGCCAGTAGTATTAGCGGGGGAAGCTACAATGAGCAGTTCTTC. Translating it yields CASSISGGSYNEQFF.

This clonotype came up a few times. This chain uses TRBV7-2 with TRBJ2-3, with 7 bases that match TRBD2. The CDR3 sequence is 19 residues long. V lost 3 bases to trimming and J lost 6 bases; unmatched junction nucleotides: 21. The germline V gene encodes CDR1 SGHTA and CDR2 FQGNSA. The CDR3 DNA sequence: TGTGCCAGCAGCTTGAGGGGTTCCGCGGGAGCAAGATTTAGGGATACGCAGTATTTT. Protein sequence: CASSLRGSAGARFRDTQYF.

This chain joins TRBV12-3 or TRBV12-4 and TRBJ1-5, with TRBD1 matching over 8 bases. V shed 5 bases, J shed 2 bases, and the junction held 5 bases outside the gene matches. This CDR3 spans 15 amino acids. The CDR3 DNA sequence: TGTGCCAGCAGTCTGACAGGGGAGGGCAATCAGCCCCAGCATTTT. Translation gives CASSLTGEGNQPQHF.

The rearrangement uses TRBV6-2 or TRBV6-3 and TRBJ2-7; D remains unclear. This CDR3 region has 11 residues. CDR1 and CDR2 (germline): MNHEY, SVGEGT. V lost 8 bases to trimming and J lost 4 bases, with 9 bases between them. CDR3 sequence reads: CASSDYYEQYF. The CDR3 nucleotides read TGTGCCAGCTCGGATTATTACGAGCAGTACTTC.

The chain links TRBV11-1 to TRBJ2-7, with 8 bases aligning to TRBD1. This CDR3 is 12 amino acids long. In germline, CDR1 is SGHAT, CDR2 FQDESV (reference sequence). The V gene end was trimmed by 5 bases and the J gene end by 7 bases; junction bases not matched to a gene: 4. The CDR3 coding sequence is TGTGCCAGCAGCGGACAGGGACGAGAGCAGTACTTC. Its protein product is CASSGQGREQYF.